This TCR beta chain was captured by sequencing in a study of cytomegalovirus exposure and HLA in healthy donors. The method was immunoSEQ multiplex PCR; TCRdb's version includes in-frame clones alone and lacks a portion of them. The table shows over 150,000 clones, with less than 90% occurring only once. Germline V gene data show CDR1 as LNHNV and CDR2 as YYDKDF (reference sequence). The CDR3 consists of 14 residues. Deletions cut 3 bases from V and 6 bases from J, with 11 bases between. The chain couples TRBV15 to TRBJ2-2; D is possibly TRBD2 (7 bases). Specimen: PBMCs. This sequence was found in a man aged 18 to 29 in good health and CMV-seropositive. The CDR3 is CATSRGGQAGELFF. DNA for the CDR3: TGTGCCACCAGCAGGGGGGGGCAGGCCGGGGAGCTGTTTTTT.